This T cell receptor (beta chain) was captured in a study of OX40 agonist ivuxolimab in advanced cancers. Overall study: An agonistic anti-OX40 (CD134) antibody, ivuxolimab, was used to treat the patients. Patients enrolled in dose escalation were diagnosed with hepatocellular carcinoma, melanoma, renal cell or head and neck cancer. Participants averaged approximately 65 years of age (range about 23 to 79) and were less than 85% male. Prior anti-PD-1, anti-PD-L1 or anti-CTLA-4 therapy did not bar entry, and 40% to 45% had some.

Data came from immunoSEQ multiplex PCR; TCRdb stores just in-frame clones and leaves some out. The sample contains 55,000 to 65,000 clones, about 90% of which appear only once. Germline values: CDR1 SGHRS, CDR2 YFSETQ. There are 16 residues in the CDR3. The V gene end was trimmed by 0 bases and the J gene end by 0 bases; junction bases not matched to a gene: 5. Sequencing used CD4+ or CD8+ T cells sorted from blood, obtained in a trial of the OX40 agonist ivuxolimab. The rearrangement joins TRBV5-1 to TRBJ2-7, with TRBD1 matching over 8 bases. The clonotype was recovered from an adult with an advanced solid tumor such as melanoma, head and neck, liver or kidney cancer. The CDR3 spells CASSLVKTGGSYEQYF. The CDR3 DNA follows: TGCGCCAGCAGCTTGGTTAAAACAGGGGGCTCCTACGAGCAGTACTTC.